These 28 T cell receptor beta chains originate from one sample sequenced in a study of cytomegalovirus exposure and HLA in healthy donors. Both 60 Vbeta primers and 13 Jbeta primers went into the PCR. Sequencing used immunoSEQ multiplex PCR; TCRdb keeps in-frame clones, though not all of them. The sample comprises 180,000 or so clones, around 80% of which are singletons, and 1.1% to 1.5% rests with the top ten. The source material was PBMCs. These TCRs come from a girl aged 10-17 years in good health and CMV-seropositive.

The chain is built from TRBV6-1 and TRBJ2-1; 7 bases fit TRBD1. Trimming at V came to 4 bases and at J to 4 bases, leaving 7 bases not matched to a gene. In germline, CDR1 is MNHNS, CDR2 SASEGT. This CDR3 has 15 amino acids. The CDR3 region has the DNA TGTGCCAGCAGTGGGGGACAGTCGGAGTACAATGAGCAGTTCTTC. It is translated as CASSGGQSEYNEQFF.

J is TRBJ2-5 and V is TRBV29-1, with 14 bases lining up with TRBD2. Matching the DNA end better, TRBJ2-7 makes the J call doubtful. Germline V gene lookup returns CDR1 SQVTM and CDR2 ANQGSEA. This CDR3 spans 16 amino acids. CDR3 loop: CSVVGLAGASSYEQYF. Here the CDR3 DNA reads TGCAGCGTTGTGGGACTAGCGGGAGCTAGCTCCTACGAGCAGTACTTC.

The rearrangement uses TRBV21-1 and TRBJ2-3; no check of the table's D call, TRBD1, against the DNA was made. TRBV21-1 is recorded as a pseudogene. The CDR3 contains 16 residues. The CDR3 protein is CASSTEQGTGQDTQYF. The CDR3 DNA reads as TGTGCCAGCAGCACAGAACAGGGGACGGGTCAAGATACGCAGTATTTT.

The CDR3, as DNA: TGCAGCGTGGCTGCGGGAGGAGAGACCCAGTACTTC. It codes for CSVAAGGETQYF. The V and J genes are TRBV29-1 and TRBJ2-5; 8 nucleotides line up with TRBD2. CDR3 length: 12 residues. Germline V gene data show CDR1 as SQVTM and CDR2 as ANQGSEA. V shed 6 bases and J 4 bases; nucleotides not matched to a gene: 4.

The V call is TRBV4-1, the J call TRBJ1-3; tentative D call: TRBD1 (6 bases). V gave up 1 base and J gave up 0 bases, with 19 bases separating them. CDR3 size: 19 residues. Germline loops: CDR1 MGHRA, CDR2 YSYEKL. CDR3 residues: CASSQGRQGKRSSGNTIYF. For the CDR3, the DNA is TGCGCCAGCAGCCAAGGCCGGCAGGGGAAAAGATCCTCTGGAAACACCATATATTTT.

J is TRBJ2-1 and V is TRBV10-3; D might be TRBD2 (6 bases). V dropped 11 bases and J dropped 0 bases, with 14 bases sitting between them. The germline CDR1 and CDR2 sequences are ENHRY and SYGVKD. The CDR3 has 14 amino acids. CDR3 in amino acids: CAAGGQSSYNEQFF. Here the CDR3 DNA reads TGTGCCGCCGGGGGTCAAAGCTCCTACAATGAGCAGTTCTTC.

The rearrangement links TRBV4-1 to TRBJ1-4; 7 positions match TRBD1. This CDR3 spans 15 amino acids. J lost 8 bases, V lost 2 bases, and 8 bases had no gene match. CDR1 MGHRA and CDR2 YSYEKL come from the germline V gene. The CDR3 is CASSQTRDRWEKLFF. CDR3 bases: TGCGCCAGCAGCCAAACCCGGGACAGATGGGAAAAACTGTTTTTT.

This rearrangement joins TRBV7-9 to TRBJ1-4; tentative D call: TRBD1 (6 bases). V lost 5 bases and J lost 6, with 10 bases in between. The V gene's germline CDR1 is SEHNR and CDR2 FQNEAQ (reference sequence). CDR3 length equals 13 residues. The CDR3 nucleotides read TGTGCCAGCAGCGGGGGGGGCTATGAAAAACTGTTTTTT. As protein: CASSGGGYEKLFF.

In its sample, this clone was seen once. This chain connects TRBV5-4 to TRBJ1-3; D might be TRBD1 (5 bases). This CDR3 spans 13 amino acids. The V gene's germline CDR1 is SGHNT and CDR2 YYREEE (reference sequence). V was cut by 7 bases and J by 2 bases, with 10 bases left in between. The chain's CDR3 is CASQTGAGNTIYF. Here the CDR3 DNA reads TGTGCCAGCCAGACGGGGGCTGGAAACACCATATATTTT.

The rearrangement joins TRBV11-3 to TRBJ2-1, with 9 bases aligning to TRBD2. The germline CDR1 and CDR2 sequences are SGHNT and YENEEA. Trimming removed 0 bases from V and 7 bases from J; junction bases left unmatched: 10. The length of the CDR3 is 17 residues. The CDR3 coding sequence is TGTGCCAGCAGCTTAGAAAGTCCCCGACTAGCGGATAATGAGCAGTTCTTC. This translates into CASSLESPRLADNEQFF.

The rearrangement uses TRBV27 and TRBJ1-5, with TRBD1 as a possible D gene (6 bases). Germline CDR1 and CDR2: MNHEY and SMNVEV (reference sequence). This CDR3 is 15 amino acids long. The V gene lost 5 bases and the J gene lost 0 bases, with 11 bases spanning the gap. The CDR3 coding sequence is TGTGCCAGCAGTCCCAAGGGGGATAGCAATCAGCCCCAGCATTTT. This gives the protein CASSPKGDSNQPQHF.

There are a few counts of this clone. The gene calls are TRBV9 and TRBJ2-7; D possibly corresponds to TRBD2 (7 bases). CDR1 and CDR2 from the germline V gene are SGDLS and YYNGEE. V lost 3 bases, J lost 0 bases, and 13 bases lay in between. The CDR3 sequence is 15 residues long. This CDR3 is CASSATAGASYEQYF. DNA for the CDR3: TGTGCCAGCAGCGCCACGGCGGGGGCCTCCTACGAGCAGTACTTC. The whole variable domain, filled in from reference TRBV9 and TRBJ2-7, reads DSGVTQTPKHLITATGQRVTLRCSPRSGDLSVYWYQQSLDQGLQFLIQYYNGEERAKGNILERFSAQQFPDLHSELNLSSLELGDSALYFCASSATAGASYEQYFGPGTRLTVT.

V and J are TRBV6-1 and TRBJ2-7; perhaps TRBD2 as D (6 bases). CDR3 length equals 13 residues. Trimming left V 6 bases short and J 7 bases short, with 16 bases between. The germline gives CDR1 MNHNS, CDR2 SASEGT. As DNA, the CDR3 is TGTGCCAGCAGGGAGCCGGGGGTAAGGGAGCAGTACTTC. Its translation is CASREPGVREQYF.

This clone was observed a handful of times. This sequence joins TRBV6-5 and TRBJ2-5, with a weak D call TRBD1 (5 bases). Germline V lookup: CDR1 MNHEY, CDR2 SVGAGI. The CDR3 consists of 14 residues. V shed 4 bases and J shed 5 bases, with 14 bases lying between them. The DNA of the CDR3 is TGTGCCAGCAGTTTCAGGGCGCTGGGGGAGACCCAGTACTTC. Its protein product is CASSFRALGETQYF.

The chain links TRBV5-1 to TRBJ1-1; weak D call: TRBD1 (6 bases). This CDR3 is built from 16 residues. CDR1 SGHRS and CDR2 YFSETQ come from the germline V gene. Trimming left V 2 bases short and J 0 bases short, with 14 bases between. The chain's CDR3 is CASSFQTGSMNTEAFF. DNA for the CDR3: TGCGCCAGCAGCTTTCAAACAGGGTCGATGAACACTGAAGCTTTCTTT.

For the CDR3, the DNA is TGTGCCAGTAGCGCCGGGACTAGCCTTACCGATGAGCAGTTCTTC. It yields the protein CASSAGTSLTDEQFF. V is TRBV19 and J is TRBJ2-1, with TRBD2 identical over 9 bases. This CDR3 has 15 residues. After removal of 6 bases from V and 8 bases from J, the junction contained 11 bases not matched to a gene. Germline CDR1 is LNHDA and CDR2 is SQIVND (reference sequence).

This chain uses TRBV6-7 with TRBJ2-7; a weak D match, TRBD1 (5 bases). TRBV6-7 falls under the ORF class, with uncertain function. CDR3 length: 13 amino acids. V shed 6 bases and J shed 1 base, with 10 bases lying between them. CDR3 DNA sequence: TGTGCCAGCAGGCGAAACAGGTCCTACGAGCAGTACTTC. Translation gives CASRRNRSYEQYF.

This chain links TRBV7-6 with TRBJ2-2; tentative D call: TRBD1 (5 bases). V lost 1 base to trimming and J lost 6 bases, with 12 bases between them. The germline V gene encodes CDR1 SGHVS and CDR2 FNYEAQ. The CDR3 runs to 15 residues. The CDR3 nucleotides read TGTGCCAGCAGCTTAGTTGTGCAGGGCGCCGGGGAGCTGTTTTTT. Translating it yields CASSLVVQGAGELFF.

The CDR3 sequence: CATSKYVTGELFF. DNA of the CDR3: TGTGCCACCAGTAAATATGTAACCGGGGAGCTGTTTTTT. This chain joins TRBV15 and TRBJ2-2; no clear D. Trimming stripped 6 bases from V and 5 bases from J, with 10 bases between. Per the germline V gene, CDR1 is LNHNV and CDR2 is YYDKDF (reference sequence). This CDR3 is 13 amino acids long.

The CDR3 region has the DNA TGTGCCAGCAGCTTTGGACTACTACCATCGGGTGAGCAGTTCTTC. It translates to CASSFGLLPSGEQFF. J is TRBJ2-1 and V is TRBV7-3; the D gene is possibly TRBD2 (6 bases). This CDR3 spans 15 amino acids. Per the germline V gene, CDR1 is SGHTA and CDR2 is FQGTGA. Trimming removed 3 bases from V and 9 bases from J, with 18 bases in between.

The chain employs TRBV7-8 and TRBJ1-1; D is perhaps TRBD1 (5 bases). This CDR3 is built from 16 residues. CDR1 is SGHVS, CDR2 FQNEAQ, per germline. Trimming pared 3 bases from V and 2 bases from J, leaving 16 bases between. The CDR3 DNA follows: TGTGCCAGCAGCTTTTTATCTCAGGGACTAAACACTGAAGCTTTCTTT. Protein: CASSFLSQGLNTEAFF.

V usage is TRBV5-4 and J usage is TRBJ2-3, with TRBD2 identical over 10 bases. The CDR3 loop spans 15 amino acids. Germline values: CDR1 SGHNT, CDR2 YYREEE (reference sequence). Trimming removed 4 bases from V and 6 bases from J; junction bases left unmatched: 8. The CDR3 region is CASSRPPSGSDTQYF. As DNA, the CDR3 is TGTGCCAGCAGCCGCCCACCTAGCGGGAGTGATACGCAGTATTTT.

The chain uses TRBV5-4 and TRBJ1-1, with D uncertain. CDR1 and CDR2 from the germline V gene are SGHNT and YYREEE (reference sequence). CDR3 length: 14 amino acids. Trimming removed 1 base from V and 1 base from J, with 8 bases in between. The CDR3 DNA sequence: TGTGCCAGCAGCTTGCGAGGAGAGAACACTGAAGCTTTCTTT. Amino acid sequence: CASSLRGENTEAFF.

The CDR3 coding sequence is TGCGCCAGCAGTGGAAGACTAGCGGGAGGGGAGACCCAGTACTTC. Encoded protein: CASSGRLAGGETQYF. The chain recombines TRBV5-1 with TRBJ2-5, with TRBD2 identical over 14 bases. This CDR3 comprises 15 residues. Trimming at V came to 5 bases and at J to 5 bases, leaving 5 bases not matched to a gene. The germline CDR1 and CDR2 sequences are SGHRS and YFSETQ.

This chain joins TRBV6-4 and TRBJ2-1; tentatively, D is TRBD1 (6 bases). CDR1 is MRHNA, CDR2 SNTAGT, per germline. The CDR3 runs to 11 residues. Trimming stripped 6 bases from V and 9 bases from J, with 9 bases between. CDR3 sequence reads: CASRQGAEQFF. The CDR3 DNA follows: TGTGCCAGCAGACAGGGAGCTGAGCAGTTCTTC.

The V and J genes are TRBV9 and TRBJ1-1; a possible D gene is TRBD1 (5 bases). The germline V and J ends were trimmed by 0 bases and 5 bases, with 17 bases remaining between them. Germline V lookup: CDR1 SGDLS, CDR2 YYNGEE. There are 16 residues in the CDR3. The DNA for the CDR3 is TGTGCCAGCAGCGTAGGTTACGGGGGGAGAAAAACTGAAGCTTTCTTT. Its translation: CASSVGYGGRKTEAFF.

This sequence joins TRBV29-1 and TRBJ1-5; D is undetermined. Germline CDR1 SQVTM, CDR2 ANQGSEA. Trimming removed 3 bases from V and 1 base from J, with 7 bases in between. This CDR3 contains 13 residues. CDR3 amino acids: CSVEYSSNQPQHF. The CDR3 DNA sequence: TGCAGCGTTGAGTATTCCAGCAATCAGCCCCAGCATTTT.

The rearrangement links TRBV6-1 to TRBJ1-5; D unresolved. In germline, CDR1 is MNHNS, CDR2 SASEGT. There are 13 residues in the CDR3. V was cut by 10 bases and J by 3 bases, with 13 bases left in between. The CDR3 is CATGVGINQPQHF. CDR3 sequence (DNA): TGTGCCACCGGGGTTGGGATCAATCAGCCCCAGCATTTT.